These 24 T cell receptor beta chains came from one sample sequenced in a study of shared clonotypes between healthy human individuals. Profiling relied on immunoSEQ multiplex PCR, and the TCRdb table lists in-frame clones only, not all of them. The table lists roughly 2.1 million clones, around 93% of them singletons. Naive CD8 cells were CD45RO-negative, positively selected for CCR7, excluding terminally differentiated effector memory CD45RA+ cells. Sequencing was carried out using naive CD8+ T cells from PBMCs. The source of these receptors is a man between 18 and 29 years old in good health. Some clones in this sample may be carry-over from other donors' samples.

The chain employs TRBV7-9 and TRBJ2-7; either TRBD1 or TRBD2 may supply D (5 bases each). The V gene's germline CDR1 is SEHNR and CDR2 FQNEAQ (reference sequence). The CDR3 spans 14 residues. The V and J ends lost 5 bases and 3 bases respectively, with 14 bases between them. CDR3 coding DNA: TGTGCCAGCAGCCGAGTGGGGGATGGCTACGAGCAGTACTTC. It yields the protein CASSRVGDGYEQYF.

V is TRBV7-7 and J is TRBJ2-7; D ambiguous. This CDR3 has 13 amino acids. Germline V gene sequence: CDR1 SSHAT, CDR2 FNYEAQ (reference sequence). Trimming removed 6 bases at V and 5 bases at J, with 14 bases between. Here the CDR3 DNA reads TGTGCCAGCAGTTACGAGTCTGGGGACGAGCAGTACTTC. Protein sequence: CASSYESGDEQYF.

In its sample, this clone was seen once. The V and J genes are TRBV28 and TRBJ2-1, with 9 nucleotides matching TRBD2. CDR3 length: 16 residues. The germline V gene encodes CDR1 MDHEN and CDR2 SYDVKM. V trimming: 2 bases; J trimming: 2 bases; junction bases outside the gene matches: 4. The chain's CDR3 is CASSLLSGSPYNEQFF. The CDR3 DNA sequence: TGTGCCAGCAGTTTACTTAGCGGGAGTCCCTACAATGAGCAGTTCTTC.

V gene TRBV9 combines with J gene TRBJ2-2, with 8 bases aligning to TRBD1. There are 17 residues in the CDR3. Germline V lookup: CDR1 SGDLS, CDR2 YYNGEE. The V gene end was trimmed by 0 bases and the J gene end by 1 base; junction bases not matched to a gene: 5. CDR3 sequence (DNA): TGTGCCAGCAGCGTAGCACTTACAGGGGGGAACACCGGGGAGCTGTTTTTT. Residues: CASSVALTGGNTGELFF.

The sample holds one count of this clone. The CDR3 coding sequence is TGTGCCAGCAGCCAGCCCCCGGGCACTGAAGCTTTCTTT. Its protein product is CASSQPPGTEAFF. The chain has TRBV13 and TRBJ1-1; D not certain. Trimming left V 5 bases short and J 4 bases short, with 11 bases between. CDR3 length equals 13 residues. CDR1 and CDR2 (germline): PRHDT, FYEKMQ (reference sequence).

The J gene is TRBJ2-5, the V gene TRBV28, with TRBD2 matching over 14 bases. Germline lookup yields CDR1 MDHEN and CDR2 SYDVKM. The CDR3 consists of 16 residues. J was trimmed by 5 bases and V by 5 bases; bases with no gene match: 7. CDR3 coding DNA: TGTGCCAGCAGTACAAGACTAGCGGGAGGGTGGGAGACCCAGTACTTC. Protein sequence: CASSTRLAGGWETQYF.

The chain is built from TRBV10-3 and TRBJ2-5; 8 bases agree with TRBD2. This CDR3 is built from 14 residues. The V gene's germline CDR1 is ENHRY and CDR2 SYGVKD. With 2 bases clipped from V and 5 bases from J, the junction kept 4 bases outside the gene matches. The CDR3 loop is CAISEKREWETQYF. CDR3 sequence (DNA): TGTGCCATCAGTGAGAAGCGGGAGTGGGAGACCCAGTACTTC.

This chain links TRBV4-3 with TRBJ2-3; no reliable D call. V lost 0 bases to trimming and J lost 2 bases, with 3 bases between them. The CDR3 covers 13 residues. The V gene's germline CDR1 is LGHNA and CDR2 YSLEER. The CDR3 region is CASSQEDTDTQYF. The CDR3 bases are TGCGCCAGCAGCCAAGAGGACACAGATACGCAGTATTTT.

DNA for the CDR3: TGCGCCAGCAGCCAAGGGCTCCTACCGGGGCCCACAGATACGCAGTATTTT. Translated, it gives CASSQGLLPGPTDTQYF. V is TRBV4-1 and J is TRBJ2-3, with D perhaps being TRBD1 or TRBD2 (5 bases each). This CDR3 is 17 amino acids long. Per germline, CDR1 MGHRA and CDR2 YSYEKL. The V end was cut by 1 base, the J end by 2 bases, with 16 bases between.

This clone appeared once. The chain combines TRBV19 with TRBJ1-3, with no clear D. Germline CDR1 is LNHDA and CDR2 is SQIVND (reference sequence). The CDR3 totals 17 residues. V was pared by 0 bases and J by 4 bases, with 16 bases between. The CDR3: CASSIDLAAGVGNTIYF. As DNA, the CDR3 is TGTGCCAGTAGTATAGATCTCGCGGCAGGCGTGGGAAACACCATATATTTT. The whole variable domain, remainder taken from reference TRBV19 and TRBJ1-3, is DGGITQSPKYLFRKEGQNVTLSCEQNLNHDAMYWYRQDPGQGLRLIYYSQIVNDFQKGDIAEGYSVSREKKESFPLTVTSAQKNPTAFYLCASSIDLAAGVGNTIYFGEGSWLTVV.

This chain joins TRBV7-4 and TRBJ1-5; no definite D call. V lost 1 base, J lost 4 bases, and 5 bases lay in between. Germline CDR1 and CDR2: SGHVT and SQSDAQ. This CDR3 has 13 amino acids. This chain's CDR3 is CASSLVENQPQHF. The CDR3 DNA follows: TGTGCCAGCAGCTTAGTGGAAAATCAGCCCCAGCATTTT.

The chain is built from TRBV6-5 and TRBJ1-4, with 9 bases matching TRBD1. V lost 4 bases, J lost 5 bases, and 2 bases stayed unmatched. The CDR3 sequence is 14 residues long. The germline V gene encodes CDR1 MNHEY and CDR2 SVGAGI. The CDR3: CASSSGTGNEKLFF. CDR3 coding DNA: TGTGCCAGCAGTTCCGGGACAGGGAATGAAAAACTGTTTTTT.

The chain carries TRBV28 and TRBJ2-1; perhaps TRBD2 as D (6 bases). Germline CDR1 is MDHEN and CDR2 is SYDVKM. V was clipped by 2 bases and J by 8 bases, with 19 bases between them. This CDR3 region has 16 residues. As DNA, the CDR3 is TGTGCCAGCAGTTTAATTTGGGGGGAGACAATCGATGAGCAGTTCTTC. This gives the protein CASSLIWGETIDEQFF.

CDR3 DNA: TGTGCCAGCAGTCACTACAGGGCACCTGAAGCTTTCTTT. It specifies CASSHYRAPEAFF. The V gene is TRBV6-6, the J gene TRBJ1-1, with a tentative D call TRBD1 (6 bases). In germline, CDR1 is MNHNY, CDR2 SVGAGI (reference sequence). V was shortened by 5 bases and J by 6 bases, with 13 bases between the two germline ends. The CDR3 is 13 amino acids.

This rearrangement joins TRBV7-2 to TRBJ2-5; 9 nucleotides agree with TRBD1. Germline values: CDR1 SGHTA, CDR2 FQGNSA. Trimming removed 0 bases from V and 4 bases from J; junction bases left unmatched: 3. The length of the CDR3 is 15 residues. CDR3 amino acids: CASSLADRGVETQYF. The CDR3 DNA follows: TGTGCCAGCAGCTTAGCGGACAGGGGCGTAGAGACCCAGTACTTC.

The chain recombines TRBV28 with TRBJ1-2, with D possibly TRBD1 on 5 matching bases. This CDR3 spans 14 amino acids. The ends were cut back, 7 bases at V and 0 bases at J, with 12 bases in the middle. In germline, CDR1 is MDHEN, CDR2 SYDVKM. The CDR3 sequence: CASILGGSNYGYTF. CDR3 bases: TGTGCCAGCATCTTGGGGGGATCTAACTATGGCTACACCTTC.

Worth noting for this clone: In the same sample, other DNA sequences code for this CDR3. This chain joins TRBV29-1 and TRBJ2-7, with D possibly being TRBD2 (6 bases). The CDR3 totals 13 residues. Germline CDR1 and CDR2: SQVTM and ANQGSEA. Trimming left V 6 bases short and J 0 bases short, with 12 bases between. CDR3: CSVTGGSSYEQYF. For the CDR3, the DNA is TGCAGCGTCACTGGGGGGAGCTCCTACGAGCAGTACTTC.

As concerns this clone: Other DNA variants within this sample encode the same CDR3. CDR3 DNA sequence: TGTGCCAGCAGTGAGTCAGGGGCTTCCTACGAGCAGTACTTC. Translating gives CASSESGASYEQYF. The J gene is TRBJ2-7, the V gene TRBV2; D might be TRBD1 (6 bases). Germline V gene sequence: CDR1 SNHLY, CDR2 FYNNEI. Deletions cut 3 bases from V and 1 base from J, with 10 bases between. This CDR3 has 14 amino acids.

The chain carries TRBV7-9 and TRBJ2-1, with TRBD2 identical over 9 bases. This CDR3 has 17 residues. Germline V gene sequence: CDR1 SEHNR, CDR2 FQNEAQ (reference sequence). The V gene end was trimmed by 5 bases and the J gene end by 5 bases; junction bases not matched to a gene: 13. The CDR3 is CASSPRIAGDPHNEQFF. CDR3 sequence (DNA): TGTGCCAGCAGCCCCCGGATAGCGGGAGACCCCCACAATGAGCAGTTCTTC.

The chain couples TRBV30 to TRBJ2-1; D unresolved. The CDR3 is 10 amino acids. CDR1 is GTSNPN, CDR2 SVGIG, per germline (reference sequence). Trimming took off 0 bases at V and 9 bases at J, with 3 bases between the two ends. CDR3 in amino acids: CAWSVGEQFF. The CDR3 DNA reads as TGTGCCTGGAGTGTCGGTGAGCAGTTCTTC.

The CDR3 protein is CASSRGQGNEKLFF. CDR3 DNA sequence: TGCGCCAGCAGCCGAGGACAGGGCAATGAAAAACTGTTTTTT. The chain employs TRBV5-1 and TRBJ1-4, with 8 bases identical to TRBD1. CDR1 and CDR2 (germline): SGHRS, YFSETQ. Trimming cost V 4 bases and J 5 bases; bases outside gene matches: 4. The CDR3 runs to 14 residues. The whole variable domain, filled in from reference TRBV5-1 and TRBJ1-4, reads KAGVTQTPRYLIKTRGQQVTLSCSPISGHRSVSWYQQTPGQGLQFLFEYFSETQRNKGNFPGRFSGRQFSNSRSEMNVSTLELGDSALYLCASSRGQGNEKLFFGSGTQLSVL.

V and J are TRBV27 and TRBJ2-2, with 8 bases identical to TRBD2. Germline V gene lookup returns CDR1 MNHEY and CDR2 SMNVEV (reference sequence). The CDR3 contains 16 residues. The junction had 9 bases not matched to a gene; V was cut back by 6 bases and J by 3 bases. CDR3 sequence: CASSERGLADTGELFF. CDR3 DNA: TGTGCCAGCAGCGAAAGAGGACTAGCTGACACCGGGGAGCTGTTTTTT.

The chain carries TRBV11-2 and TRBJ2-7, with 7 bases fitting TRBD1. CDR1 and CDR2 (germline): SGHAT, FQNNGV. The CDR3 spans 13 residues. With V trimmed by 3 bases and J by 7 bases, 6 bases remained unmatched. CDR3 sequence: CASSFGTAGEQYF. The DNA for the CDR3 is TGTGCCAGCAGCTTTGGGACAGCAGGGGAGCAGTACTTC.

This chain links TRBV27 with TRBJ1-5; 7 nucleotides match TRBD1. Losses at the gene ends were 8 bases for V and 0 bases for J; bases not matched to a gene: 7. Looked up from germline, CDR1 is MNHEY and CDR2 is SMNVEV (reference sequence). This CDR3 contains 15 residues. CDR3 residues: CASREGGPSNQPQHF. The CDR3 DNA sequence: TGTGCCAGCCGGGAAGGGGGCCCTAGCAATCAGCCCCAGCATTTT.